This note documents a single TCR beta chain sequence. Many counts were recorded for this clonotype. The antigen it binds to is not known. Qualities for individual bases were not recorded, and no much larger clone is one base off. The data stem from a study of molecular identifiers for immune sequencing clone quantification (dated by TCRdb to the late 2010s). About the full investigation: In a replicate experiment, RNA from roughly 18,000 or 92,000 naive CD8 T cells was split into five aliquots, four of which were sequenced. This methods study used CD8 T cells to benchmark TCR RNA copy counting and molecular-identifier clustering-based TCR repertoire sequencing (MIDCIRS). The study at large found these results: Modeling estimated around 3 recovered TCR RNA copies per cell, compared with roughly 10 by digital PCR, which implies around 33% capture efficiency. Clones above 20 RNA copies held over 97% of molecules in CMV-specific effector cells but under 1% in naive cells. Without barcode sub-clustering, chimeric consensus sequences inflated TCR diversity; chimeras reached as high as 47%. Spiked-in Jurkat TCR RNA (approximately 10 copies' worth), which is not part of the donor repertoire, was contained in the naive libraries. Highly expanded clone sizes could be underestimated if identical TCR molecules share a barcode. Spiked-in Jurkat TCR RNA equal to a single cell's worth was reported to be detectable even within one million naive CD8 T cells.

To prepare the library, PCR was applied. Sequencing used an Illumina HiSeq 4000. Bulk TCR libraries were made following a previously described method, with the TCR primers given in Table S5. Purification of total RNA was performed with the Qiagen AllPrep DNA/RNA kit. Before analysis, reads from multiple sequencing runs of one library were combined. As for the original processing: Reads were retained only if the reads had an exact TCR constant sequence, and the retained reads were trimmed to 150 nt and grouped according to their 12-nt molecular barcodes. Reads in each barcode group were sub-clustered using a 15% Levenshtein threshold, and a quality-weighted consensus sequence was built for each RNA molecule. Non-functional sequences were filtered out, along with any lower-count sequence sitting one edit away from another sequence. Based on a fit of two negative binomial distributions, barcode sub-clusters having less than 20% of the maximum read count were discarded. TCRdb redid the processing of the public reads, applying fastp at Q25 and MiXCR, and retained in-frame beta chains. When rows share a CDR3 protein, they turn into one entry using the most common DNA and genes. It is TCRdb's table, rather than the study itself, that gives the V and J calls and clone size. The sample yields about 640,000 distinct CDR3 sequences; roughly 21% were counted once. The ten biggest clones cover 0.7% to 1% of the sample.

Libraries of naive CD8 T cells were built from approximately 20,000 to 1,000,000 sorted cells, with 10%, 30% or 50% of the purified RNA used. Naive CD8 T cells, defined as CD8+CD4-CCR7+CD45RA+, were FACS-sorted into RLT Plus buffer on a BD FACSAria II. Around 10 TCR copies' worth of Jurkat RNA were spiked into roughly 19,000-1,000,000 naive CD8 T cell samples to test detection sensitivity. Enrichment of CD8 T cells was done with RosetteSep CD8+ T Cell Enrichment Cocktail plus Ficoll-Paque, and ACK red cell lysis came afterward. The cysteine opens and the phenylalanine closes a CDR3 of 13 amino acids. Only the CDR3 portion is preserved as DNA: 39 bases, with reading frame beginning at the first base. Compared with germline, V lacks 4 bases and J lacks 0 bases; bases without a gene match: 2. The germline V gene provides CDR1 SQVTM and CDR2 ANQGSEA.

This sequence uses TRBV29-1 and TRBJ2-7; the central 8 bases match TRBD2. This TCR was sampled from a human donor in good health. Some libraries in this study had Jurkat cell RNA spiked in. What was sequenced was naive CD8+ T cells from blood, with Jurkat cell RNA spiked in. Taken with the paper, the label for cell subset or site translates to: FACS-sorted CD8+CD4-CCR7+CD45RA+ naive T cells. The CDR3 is CSVAGGSSYEQYF. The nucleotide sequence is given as TGCAGCGTTGCGGGGGGGAGCTCCTACGAGCAGTACTTC.